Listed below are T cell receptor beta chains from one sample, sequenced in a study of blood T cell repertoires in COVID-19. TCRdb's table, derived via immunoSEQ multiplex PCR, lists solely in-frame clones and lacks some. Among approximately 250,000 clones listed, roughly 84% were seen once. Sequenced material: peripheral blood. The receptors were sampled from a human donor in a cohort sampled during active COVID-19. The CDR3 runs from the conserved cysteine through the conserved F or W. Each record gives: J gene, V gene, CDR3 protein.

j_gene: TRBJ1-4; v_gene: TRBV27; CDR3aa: CASSLRGGHPSGREKLFF
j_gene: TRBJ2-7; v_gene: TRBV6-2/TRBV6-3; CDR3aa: CASSYPTSGRSYEQYF
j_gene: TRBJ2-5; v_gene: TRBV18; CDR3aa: CASSPRQPQETQYF
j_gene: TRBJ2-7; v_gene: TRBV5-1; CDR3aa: CASSFDTGKSSYEQYF
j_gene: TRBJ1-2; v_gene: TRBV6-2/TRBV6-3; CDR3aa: CASSYSQGAVYGYTF
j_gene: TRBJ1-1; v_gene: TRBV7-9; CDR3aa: CASSPDRSNTEAFF
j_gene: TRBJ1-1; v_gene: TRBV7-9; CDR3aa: CASSLTGYTEAFF
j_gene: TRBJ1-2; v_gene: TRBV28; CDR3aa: CASSLTGLPSGYTF
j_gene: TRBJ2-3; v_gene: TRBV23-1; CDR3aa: CASSQSRDRHNSQYF
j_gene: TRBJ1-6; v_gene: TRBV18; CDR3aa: CASCISSYNSPLHF
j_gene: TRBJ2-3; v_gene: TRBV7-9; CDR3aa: CASSLVGLLYF
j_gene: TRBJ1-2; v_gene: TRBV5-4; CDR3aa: CASSFRRTGGDGYTF
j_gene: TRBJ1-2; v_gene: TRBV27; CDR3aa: CASSPRGTGGYTF
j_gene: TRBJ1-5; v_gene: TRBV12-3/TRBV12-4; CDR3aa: CASSLQSNQPQHF
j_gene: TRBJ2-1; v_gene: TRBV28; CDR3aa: CASSSTGMGSNEQFF
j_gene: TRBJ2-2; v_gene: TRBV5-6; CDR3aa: CASSLNRLAGGELFF
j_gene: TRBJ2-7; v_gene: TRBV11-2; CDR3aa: CASSWDRGPYEQYF
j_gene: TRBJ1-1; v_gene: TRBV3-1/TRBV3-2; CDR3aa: CASSQDNMARGLNTEAFF
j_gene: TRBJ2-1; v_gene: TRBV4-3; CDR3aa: CASSHSGVYNEQFF
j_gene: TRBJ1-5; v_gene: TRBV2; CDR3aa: CASSDWAQNQPQHF
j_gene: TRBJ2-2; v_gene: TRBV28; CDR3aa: CASSMDRVTGELFF
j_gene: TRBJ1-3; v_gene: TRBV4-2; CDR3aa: CASSPFNGPGYVNTIYF
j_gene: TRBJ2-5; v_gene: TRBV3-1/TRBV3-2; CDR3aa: CASSPILAAQETQYF
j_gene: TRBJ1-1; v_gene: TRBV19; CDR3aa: CASSIGLGGRETEAFF
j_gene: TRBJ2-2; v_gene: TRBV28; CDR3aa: CASSSPRGDTGELFF
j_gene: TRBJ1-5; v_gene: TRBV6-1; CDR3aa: CASSDTAGGDQPQHF
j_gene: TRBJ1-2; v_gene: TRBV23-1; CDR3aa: CASSQCGRGNYGYTF
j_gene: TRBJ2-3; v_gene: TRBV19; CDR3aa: CASSLGLAGASGDTQYF
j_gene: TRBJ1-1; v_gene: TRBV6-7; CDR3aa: CASRKQGNTEAFF
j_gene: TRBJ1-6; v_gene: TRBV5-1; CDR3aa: CASSLAGVNSPLHF
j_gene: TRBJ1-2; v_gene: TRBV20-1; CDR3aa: CSASQGNYGYTF
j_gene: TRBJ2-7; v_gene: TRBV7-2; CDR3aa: CASSTTGSSYEQYF
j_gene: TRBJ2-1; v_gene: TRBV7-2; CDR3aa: CASSLDRGVEQFF
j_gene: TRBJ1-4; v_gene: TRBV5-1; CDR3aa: CASSLGGGSSKKLFF
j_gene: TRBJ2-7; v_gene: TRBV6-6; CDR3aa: CASSTGGASYEQYF
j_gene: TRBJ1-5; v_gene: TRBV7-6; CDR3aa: CASSQGGGPMNQPQHF
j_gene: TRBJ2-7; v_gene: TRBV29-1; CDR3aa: CSVARTGGHEQYF